The rows below give T cell receptor beta chains drawn from one sample of a study of blood T cell repertoires in COVID-19. Generated by immunoSEQ multiplex PCR, the TCRdb table keeps only in-frame clones and is missing some. The data hold roughly 170,000 clones, with nearly 80% observed a single time. The sequencing input was peripheral blood. These receptors were taken from a woman in her 70s with acute or convalescent COVID-19. CDR3s include the opening cysteine and the closing phenylalanine or tryptophan. A D gene is named only where the DNA matches it firmly. Rows may omit the clone size; those that give it use once, few, many or a size class.

d_gene	v_gene	abundance	j_gene	CDR3aa	CDR3nt
.	TRBV7-9	.	TRBJ2-1	CASSLVVLGSNEQFF	TGTGCCAGCAGCTTAGTTGTACTAGGGTCCAATGAGCAGTTCTTC
.	TRBV5-1	once	TRBJ2-6	CASSLGASGANVLTF	TGCGCCAGCAGCCTGGGGGCGTCAGGGGCCAACGTCCTGACTTTC
TRBD2	TRBV29-1	.	TRBJ2-7	CSFTSGSINEQYF	TGCAGCTTTACTAGCGGGAGTATCAACGAGCAGTACTTC
TRBD2	TRBV5-1	.	TRBJ2-3	CASSTGLVSGDTQYF	TGCGCCAGCAGTACCGGACTAGTATCCGGAGATACGCAGTATTTT
TRBD1	TRBV6-2/TRBV6-3	once	TRBJ1-2	CASSTQRQGDYGYTF	TGTGCCAGCAGTACCCAAAGACAGGGGGACTATGGCTACACCTTC
TRBD2	TRBV10-2	few	TRBJ2-1	CASTLRTSGRNEQFF	TGCGCCAGCACCCTAAGGACTAGCGGGAGGAATGAGCAGTTCTTC
TRBD1	TRBV6-5	few	TRBJ1-2	CASQDREDYGYTF	TGTGCCAGTCAGGACAGGGAGGACTATGGCTACACCTTC
.	TRBV6-1	.	TRBJ1-1	CASSEAGVSAFF	TGTGCCAGCAGTGAAGCCGGGGTCTCTGCTTTCTTT
.	TRBV2	.	TRBJ2-1	CASSESGNEQFF	TGTGCCAGCAGTGAAAGCGGGAATGAGCAGTTCTTC
TRBD2	TRBV27	.	TRBJ2-7	CASGRSGNSYEQYF	TGTGCCAGCGGCCGTAGCGGGAACTCCTACGAGCAGTACTTC
TRBD1	TRBV4-2	.	TRBJ1-3	CASSPTGPNSGNTIYF	TGTGCCAGCAGCCCGACAGGGCCTAACTCTGGAAACACCATATATTTT
TRBD2	TRBV5-1	.	TRBJ2-7	CASSLSLAEIYEQYF	TGCGCCAGCAGCTTATCCCTAGCGGAGATCTACGAGCAGTACTTC
TRBD1	TRBV2	.	TRBJ1-2	CASTVDRGGYTF	TGTGCCAGCACCGTGGACAGGGGAGGCTACACCTTC
TRBD2	TRBV5-1	.	TRBJ2-5	CASSPGHGRETQYF	TGCGCCAGCAGCCCGGGCCACGGGAGGGAGACCCAGTACTTC
TRBD1	TRBV5-1	.	TRBJ2-2	CASSLLGQGDTGELFF	TGCGCCAGCAGCTTATTGGGACAGGGGGACACCGGGGAGCTGTTTTTT
.	TRBV20-1	once	TRBJ2-7	CSASGRTPYEQYF	TGCAGTGCTAGTGGGAGAACCCCCTACGAGCAGTACTTC
TRBD1	TRBV3-1/TRBV3-2	.	TRBJ2-2	CASRLTGQGGELFF	TGTGCCAGCCGCTTGACAGGGCAGGGCGGGGAGCTGTTTTTT
.	TRBV24-1	.	TRBJ1-2	CATSDPDRLIYGYTF	TGTGCCACCAGTGACCCGGACAGACTAATCTATGGCTACACCTTC
.	TRBV3-1/TRBV3-2	.	TRBJ2-7	CASTGAGLAYEQYF	TGTGCCAGCACCGGAGCGGGTCTTGCCTACGAGCAGTACTTC
.	TRBV2	few	TRBJ1-4	CASRSDRFNEKLFF	TGTGCCAGCAGATCGGACAGATTCAATGAAAAACTGTTTTTT
.	TRBV27	.	TRBJ2-7	CASSWSTGSSEQYF	TGTGCCAGCAGTTGGAGTACAGGATCCTCCGAGCAGTACTTC
.	TRBV3-1/TRBV3-2	.	TRBJ2-3	CASSQDVFQGLTDTQYF	TGTGCCAGCAGCCAAGATGTTTTCCAGGGGTTGACAGATACGCAGTATTTT
.	TRBV30	.	TRBJ1-4	CAWERGGSREKLFF	TGTGCCTGGGAAAGGGGGGGCTCCAGAGAAAAACTGTTTTTT
.	TRBV10-3	.	TRBJ1-6	CAIRFGQTSPLHF	TGTGCCATCAGATTCGGACAGACTTCACCCCTCCACTTT
TRBD2	TRBV5-1	.	TRBJ2-5	CASSLGLAGLGESQYF	TGCGCCAGCAGCTTGGGACTAGCGGGATTGGGGGAATCCCAGTACTTC
TRBD2	TRBV5-1	.	TRBJ2-7	CASSSIHSRREGTGEQYF	TGCGCCAGCAGCTCCATCCACTCTCGGCGGGAGGGGACTGGGGAGCAGTACTTC
TRBD2	TRBV7-8	.	TRBJ2-7	CASSLALERGTYEQYF	TGTGCCAGCAGCTTAGCGCTGGAGCGGGGGACCTACGAGCAGTACTTC
.	TRBV5-8	.	TRBJ2-1	CASRSRENEQFF	TGTGCCAGCCGATCTAGGGAGAATGAGCAGTTCTTC
.	TRBV4-1	few	TRBJ2-5	CASSQVRSGGETQYF	TGCGCCAGCAGCCAAGTCCGGAGCGGAGGGGAGACCCAGTACTTC
TRBD1	TRBV5-4	once	TRBJ2-5	CASSTNQGQGETQYF	TGTGCCAGCAGCACTAATCAGGGACAGGGAGAGACCCAGTACTTC
TRBD2	TRBV5-4	few	TRBJ2-1	CASSGALTSGRVNEQFF	TGTGCCAGCAGCGGAGCTTTGACTAGCGGGAGGGTGAATGAGCAGTTCTTC
.	TRBV12-3/TRBV12-4	.	TRBJ2-5	CASTQGRGETQYF	TGTGCCAGCACCCAGGGGCGCGGGGAGACCCAGTACTTC
.	TRBV5-1	.	TRBJ1-5	CASSPDGESQPQHF	TGCGCCAGCAGCCCGGACGGGGAAAGTCAGCCCCAGCATTTT
TRBD2	TRBV5-1	.	TRBJ2-1	CASSYGRRVGEQFF	TGCGCCAGCAGCTACGGGAGGAGGGTGGGTGAGCAGTTCTTC
.	TRBV19	.	TRBJ2-2	CASRGVGVNTGELFF	TGTGCCAGTAGAGGCGTAGGGGTGAACACCGGGGAGCTGTTTTTT
.	TRBV5-1	.	TRBJ2-3	CASSLVQGVDTQYF	TGCGCCAGCAGCTTGGTGCAGGGTGTAGATACGCAGTATTTT
TRBD2	TRBV27	.	TRBJ2-3	CASSRSSGGLTDTQYF	TGTGCCAGCAGTAGGTCTAGCGGGGGGCTCACAGATACGCAGTATTTT
.	TRBV5-1	.	TRBJ1-1	CASRQGGDTEAFF	TGCGCCAGCAGACAGGGAGGGGACACTGAAGCTTTCTTT
TRBD2	TRBV28	.	TRBJ2-3	CASSLAGLADTQYF	TGTGCCAGCAGCCTAGCGGGATTGGCAGATACGCAGTATTTT
TRBD2	TRBV9	.	TRBJ2-1	CASSPSGGGVGKQFF	TGTGCCAGCAGCCCCTCGGGAGGGGGAGTTGGAAAGCAGTTCTTC
TRBD2	TRBV27	many	TRBJ2-5	CASSRGTSEETQYF	TGTGCCAGCAGTAGAGGGACTAGCGAAGAGACCCAGTACTTC
TRBD1	TRBV6-1	.	TRBJ1-1	CASSEPRDRGHRAFF	TGTGCCAGCAGTGAACCCCGGGACAGGGGGCACAGAGCTTTCTTT
.	TRBV1	.	TRBJ2-2	CTSSQDDGDSGRNTGELFF	TGCACCAGCAGCCAAGATGATGGCGATAGCGGGAGGAACACCGGGGAGCTGTTTTTT
.	TRBV10-3	.	TRBJ1-5	CAISEFPPGWEGGNQPQHF	TGTGCCATCAGTGAGTTTCCCCCCGGGTGGGAGGGAGGCAATCAGCCCCAGCATTTT
.	TRBV10-3	.	TRBJ1-3	CAISERGFSGNTIYF	TGTGCCATCAGTGAGAGGGGATTCTCTGGAAACACCATATATTTT
.	TRBV2	few	TRBJ1-1	CASSDGWSTEAFF	TGTGCCAGCAGTGATGGGTGGAGTACTGAAGCTTTCTTT